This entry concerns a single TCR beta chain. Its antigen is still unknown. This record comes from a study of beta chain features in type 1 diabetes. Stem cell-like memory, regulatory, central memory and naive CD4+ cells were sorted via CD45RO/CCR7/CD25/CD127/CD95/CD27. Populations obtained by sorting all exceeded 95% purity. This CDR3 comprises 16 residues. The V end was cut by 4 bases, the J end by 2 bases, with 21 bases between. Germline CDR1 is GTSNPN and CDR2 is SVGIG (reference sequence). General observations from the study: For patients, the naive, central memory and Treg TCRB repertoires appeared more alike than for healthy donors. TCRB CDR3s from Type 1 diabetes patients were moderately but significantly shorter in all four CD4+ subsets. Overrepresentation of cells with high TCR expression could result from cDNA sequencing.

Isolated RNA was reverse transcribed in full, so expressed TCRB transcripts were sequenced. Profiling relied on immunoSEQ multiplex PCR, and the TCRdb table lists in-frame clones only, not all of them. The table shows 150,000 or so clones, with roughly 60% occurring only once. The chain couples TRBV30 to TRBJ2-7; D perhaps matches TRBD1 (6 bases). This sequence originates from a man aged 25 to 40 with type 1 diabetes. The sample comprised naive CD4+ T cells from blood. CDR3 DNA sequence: TGTGCCTGGAAGATTAAATGGACAGCTTCTACCTACGAGCAGTACTTC. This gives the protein CAWKIKWTASTYEQYF.